The count of the clone carrying this T cell receptor (beta chain) is one. What it binds is unknown. V gave up 8 bases and J gave up 7 bases, with 15 bases separating them. The CDR3 has 13 residues. Germline-derived CDR1 and CDR2 are SNHLY and FYNNEI. Hyperthyroidism patients were newly diagnosed, under 2 months' duration, aged 18 to 65. This sample stems from a study of Graves' ophthalmopathy and Graves' hyperthyroidism. Study results and caveats: It was with 70.59% sensitivity and approximately 75% specificity that the model predicted ophthalmopathy progression. Blood also contained most of the expanded thyroid clonotypes above 0.001 frequency.

Amplification from RNA transcripts yielded the TCR beta CDR3 regions. The first-round RT-PCR employed HTBI primers together with the Qiagen OneStep RT-PCR kit. A multiplex PCR was then performed as the second round. MiXCR, run by TCRdb on the multiplex PCR reads, gives a single entry per CDR3 protein. Here the sample spans roughly 1.1 million distinct CDR3 sequences, less than 45% being singletons. The chain has TRBV2 and TRBJ1-5; D gene uncertain. The sequence came from an adult man with Graves' hyperthyroidism. Sequenced sample: peripheral blood or thyroid tissue (not recorded which). CDR3 region: CASCGSPRQPQHF. For the CDR3, the DNA is TGTGCCAGCTGTGGTTCACCCCGACAGCCCCAGCATTTT.